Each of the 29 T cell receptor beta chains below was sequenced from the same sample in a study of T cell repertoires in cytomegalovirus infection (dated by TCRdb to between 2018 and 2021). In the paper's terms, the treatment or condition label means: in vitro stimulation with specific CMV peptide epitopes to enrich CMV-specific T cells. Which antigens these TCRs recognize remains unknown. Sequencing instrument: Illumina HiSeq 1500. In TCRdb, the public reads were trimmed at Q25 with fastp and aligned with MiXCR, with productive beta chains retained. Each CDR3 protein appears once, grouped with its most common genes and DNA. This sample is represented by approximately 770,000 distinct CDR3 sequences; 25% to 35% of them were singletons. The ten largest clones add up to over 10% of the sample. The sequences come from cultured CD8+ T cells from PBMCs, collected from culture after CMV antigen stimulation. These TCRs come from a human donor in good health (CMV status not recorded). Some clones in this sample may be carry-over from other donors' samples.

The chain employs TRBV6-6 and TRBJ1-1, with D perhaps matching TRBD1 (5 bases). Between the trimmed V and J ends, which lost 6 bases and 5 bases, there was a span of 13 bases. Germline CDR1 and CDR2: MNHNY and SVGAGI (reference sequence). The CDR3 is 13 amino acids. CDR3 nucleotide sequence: TGTGCCAGCAGCCAGGGAAGTTGGACTGAAGCTTTCTTT. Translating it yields CASSQGSWTEAFF.

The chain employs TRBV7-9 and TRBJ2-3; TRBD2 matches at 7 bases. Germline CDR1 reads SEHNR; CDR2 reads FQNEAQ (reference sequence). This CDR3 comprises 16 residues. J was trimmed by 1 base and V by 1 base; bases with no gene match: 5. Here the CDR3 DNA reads TGTGCCAGCAGCTTAGGCGGGAGTGCTGGCACAGATACGCAGTATTTT. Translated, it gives CASSLGGSAGTDTQYF.

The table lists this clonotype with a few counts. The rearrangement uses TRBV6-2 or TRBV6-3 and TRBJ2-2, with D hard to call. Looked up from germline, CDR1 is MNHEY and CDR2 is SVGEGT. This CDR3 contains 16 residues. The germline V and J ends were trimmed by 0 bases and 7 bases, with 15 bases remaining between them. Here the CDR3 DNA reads TGTGCCAGCAGTTACTCCAGCCGAGTATGGGGCGGGGAGCTGTTTTTT. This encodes CASSYSSRVWGGELFF.

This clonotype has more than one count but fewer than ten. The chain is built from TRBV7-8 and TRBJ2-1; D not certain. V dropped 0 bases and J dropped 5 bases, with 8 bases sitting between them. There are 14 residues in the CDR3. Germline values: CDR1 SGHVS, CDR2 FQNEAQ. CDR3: CASSLASLDNEQFF. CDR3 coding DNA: TGTGCCAGCAGCTTAGCTAGTTTAGACAATGAGCAGTTCTTC.

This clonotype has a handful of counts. The chain's CDR3 is CASSVTDSINYEQYV. The CDR3 DNA follows: TGTGCCAGCAGTGTCACGGACAGTATTAACTACGAGCAGTACGTC. The V gene is TRBV6-1, the J gene TRBJ2-7, with D possibly matching TRBD1 (6 bases). The germline gives CDR1 MNHNS, CDR2 SASEGT. The length of the CDR3 is 15 residues. Trimming shortened V by 4 bases and J by 3 bases, and 16 bases separated the two germline ends.

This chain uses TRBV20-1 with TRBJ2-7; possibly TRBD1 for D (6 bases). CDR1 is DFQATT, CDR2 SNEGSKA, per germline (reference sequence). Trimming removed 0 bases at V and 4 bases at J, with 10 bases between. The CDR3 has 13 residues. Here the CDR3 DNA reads TGCAGTGCTAGAGACAGGGGTCAGTACGAGCAGTACGTC. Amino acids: CSARDRGQYEQYV.

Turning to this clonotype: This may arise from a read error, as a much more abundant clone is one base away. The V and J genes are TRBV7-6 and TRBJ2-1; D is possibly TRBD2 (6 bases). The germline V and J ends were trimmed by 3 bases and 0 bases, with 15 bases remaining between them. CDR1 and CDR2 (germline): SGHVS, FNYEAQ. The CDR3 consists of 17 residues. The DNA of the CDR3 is TGTGCCAGCAGCTTGTCTAGCGAGGGAAGCTCCTACAATGAGCAGTTCTTC. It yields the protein CASSLSSEGSSYNEQFF.

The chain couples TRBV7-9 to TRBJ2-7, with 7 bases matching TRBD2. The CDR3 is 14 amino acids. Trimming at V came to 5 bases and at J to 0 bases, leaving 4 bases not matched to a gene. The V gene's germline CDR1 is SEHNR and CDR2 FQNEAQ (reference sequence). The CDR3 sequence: CASSRPSGSYEQYF. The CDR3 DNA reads TGTGCCAGCAGCAGACCTAGCGGCTCCTACGAGCAGTACTTC.

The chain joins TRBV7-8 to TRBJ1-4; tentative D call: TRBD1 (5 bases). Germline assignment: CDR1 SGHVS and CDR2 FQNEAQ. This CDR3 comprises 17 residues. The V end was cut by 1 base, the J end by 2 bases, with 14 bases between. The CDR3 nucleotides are TGTGCCAGCAGCTTAGGGGCGGGGGGAAGGACTAATGAAAAACTGTTTTTT. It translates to CASSLGAGGRTNEKLFF. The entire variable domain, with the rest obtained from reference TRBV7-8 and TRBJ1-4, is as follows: GAGVSQSPRYKVAKRGQDVALRCDPISGHVSLFWYQQALGQGPEFLTYFQNEAQLDKSGLPSDRFFAERPEGSVSTLKIQRTQQEDSAVYLCASSLGAGGRTNEKLFFGSGTQLSVL.

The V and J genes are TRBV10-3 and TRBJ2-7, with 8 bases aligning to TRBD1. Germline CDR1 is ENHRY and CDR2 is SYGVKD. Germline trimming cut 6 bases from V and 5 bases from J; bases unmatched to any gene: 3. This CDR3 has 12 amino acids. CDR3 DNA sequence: TGTGCCATCAGGGACAGGGAGGACGAGCAGTACTTC. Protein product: CAIRDREDEQYF.

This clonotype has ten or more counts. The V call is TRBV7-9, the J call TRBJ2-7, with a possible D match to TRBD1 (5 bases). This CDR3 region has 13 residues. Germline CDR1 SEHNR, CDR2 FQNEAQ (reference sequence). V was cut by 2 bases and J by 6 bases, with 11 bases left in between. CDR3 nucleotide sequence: TGTGCCAGCAGCTTACTTCAGGGAAGCGAGCAGTACGTC. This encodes CASSLLQGSEQYV.

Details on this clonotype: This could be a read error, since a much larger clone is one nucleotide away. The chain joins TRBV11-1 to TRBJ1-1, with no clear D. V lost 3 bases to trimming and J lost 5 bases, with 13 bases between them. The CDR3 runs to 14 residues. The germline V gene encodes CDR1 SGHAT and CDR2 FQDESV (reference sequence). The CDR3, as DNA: TGTGCCAGCAGCTTTAACCGGGAAAGGACTGAAGCTTTCTTT. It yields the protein CASSFNRERTEAFF.

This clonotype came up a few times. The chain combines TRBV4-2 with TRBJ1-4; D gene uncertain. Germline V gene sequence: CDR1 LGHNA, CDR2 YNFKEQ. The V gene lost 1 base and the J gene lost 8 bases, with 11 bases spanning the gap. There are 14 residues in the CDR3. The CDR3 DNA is TGTGCCAGCAGCCAAGCTCTCACCGGGGAAAAACTGTTTTTT. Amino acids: CASSQALTGEKLFF.

Written as DNA, the CDR3 is TGTGCCAGCATCCTGGCCAGCGGGGGACTCTACGAGCAGTACTTC. Translation gives CASILASGGLYEQYF. This chain joins TRBV7-9 and TRBJ2-7, with 8 bases fitting TRBD2. This CDR3 region has 15 residues. The V gene end was trimmed by 7 bases and the J gene end by 3 bases; junction bases not matched to a gene: 11. Per the germline V gene, CDR1 is SEHNR and CDR2 is FQNEAQ (reference sequence).

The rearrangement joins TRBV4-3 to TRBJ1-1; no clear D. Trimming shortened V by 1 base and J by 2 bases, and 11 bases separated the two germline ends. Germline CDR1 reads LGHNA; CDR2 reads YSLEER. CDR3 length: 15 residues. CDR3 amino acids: CASSQASRSNTEAFF. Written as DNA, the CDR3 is TGCGCCAGCAGCCAAGCAAGCCGGTCCAACACTGAAGCTTTCTTT.

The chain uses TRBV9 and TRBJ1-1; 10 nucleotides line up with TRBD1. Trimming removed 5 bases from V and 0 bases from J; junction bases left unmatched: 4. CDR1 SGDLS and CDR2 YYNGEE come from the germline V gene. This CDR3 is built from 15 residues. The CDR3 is CASRQTGGMNTEAFF. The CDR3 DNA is TGTGCCAGCAGACAGACAGGGGGCATGAACACTGAAGCTTTCTTT.

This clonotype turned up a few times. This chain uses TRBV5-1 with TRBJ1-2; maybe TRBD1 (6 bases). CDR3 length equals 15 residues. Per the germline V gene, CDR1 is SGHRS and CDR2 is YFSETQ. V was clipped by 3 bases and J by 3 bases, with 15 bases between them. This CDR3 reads CASSSTRTADYGYTF. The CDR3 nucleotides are TGCGCCAGCAGCTCAACAAGGACAGCCGACTATGGCTACACCTTC.

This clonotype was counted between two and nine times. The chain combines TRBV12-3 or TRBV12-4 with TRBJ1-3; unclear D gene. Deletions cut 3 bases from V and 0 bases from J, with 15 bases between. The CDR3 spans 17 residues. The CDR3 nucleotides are TGTGCCAGCAGTTTCTTACTTCGGGAAACCTCTGGAAACACCATATATTTT. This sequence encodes CASSFLLRETSGNTIYF.

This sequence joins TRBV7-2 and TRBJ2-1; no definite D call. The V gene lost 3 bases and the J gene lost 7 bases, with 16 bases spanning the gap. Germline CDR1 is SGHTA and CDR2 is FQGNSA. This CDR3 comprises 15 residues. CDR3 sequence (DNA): TGTGCCAGCAGCTTTTGGGCCGAAGCGTGGAATGAGCAGTTCTTC. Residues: CASSFWAEAWNEQFF.

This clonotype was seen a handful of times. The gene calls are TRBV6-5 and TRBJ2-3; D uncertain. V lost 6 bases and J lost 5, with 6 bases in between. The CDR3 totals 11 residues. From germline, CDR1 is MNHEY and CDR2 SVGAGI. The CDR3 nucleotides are TGTGCCAGCAGGATGGAAGATACGCAGTATTTT. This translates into CASRMEDTQYF.

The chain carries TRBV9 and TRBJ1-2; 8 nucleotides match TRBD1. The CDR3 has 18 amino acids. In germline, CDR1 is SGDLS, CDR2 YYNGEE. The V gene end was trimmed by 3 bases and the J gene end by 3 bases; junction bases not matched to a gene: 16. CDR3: CASSAGTGGGVIHYGYTF. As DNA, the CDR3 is TGTGCCAGCAGCGCCGGGACAGGTGGCGGGGTCATACACTATGGCTACACCTTC.

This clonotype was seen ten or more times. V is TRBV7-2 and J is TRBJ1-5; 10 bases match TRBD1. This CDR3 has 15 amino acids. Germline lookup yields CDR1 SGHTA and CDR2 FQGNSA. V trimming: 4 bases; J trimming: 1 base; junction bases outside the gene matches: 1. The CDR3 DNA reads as TGTGCCAGCAGCTGGGGACAGGGGAGCAATCAGCCCCAGCATTTT. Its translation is CASSWGQGSNQPQHF.

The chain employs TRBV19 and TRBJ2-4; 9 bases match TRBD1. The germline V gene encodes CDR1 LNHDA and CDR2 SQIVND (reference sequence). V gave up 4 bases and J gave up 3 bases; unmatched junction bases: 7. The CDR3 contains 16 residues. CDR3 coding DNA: TGTGCCAGTAGTAGCCCTTGGACAGGGGACAAAAACATTCAGTACTTC. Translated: CASSSPWTGDKNIQYF.

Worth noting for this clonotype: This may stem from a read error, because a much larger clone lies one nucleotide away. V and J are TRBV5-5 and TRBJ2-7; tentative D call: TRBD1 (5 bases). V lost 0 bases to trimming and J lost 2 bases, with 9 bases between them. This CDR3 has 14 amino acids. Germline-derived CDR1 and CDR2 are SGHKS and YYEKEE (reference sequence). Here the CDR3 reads CASSLGRATYEQYF. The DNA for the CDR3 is TGTGCCAGCAGCTTGGGCAGGGCCACCTACGAGCAGTACTTC.

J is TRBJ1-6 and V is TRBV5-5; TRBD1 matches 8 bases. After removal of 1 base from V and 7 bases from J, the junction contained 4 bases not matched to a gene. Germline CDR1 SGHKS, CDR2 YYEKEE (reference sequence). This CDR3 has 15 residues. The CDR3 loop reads CASSLWDRSNSPLHF. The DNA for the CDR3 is TGTGCCAGCAGCTTGTGGGACAGGTCGAATTCACCCCTCCACTTT.

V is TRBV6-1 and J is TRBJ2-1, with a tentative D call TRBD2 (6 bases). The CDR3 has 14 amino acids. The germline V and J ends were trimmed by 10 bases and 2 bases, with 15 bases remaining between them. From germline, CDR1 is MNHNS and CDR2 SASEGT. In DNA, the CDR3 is TGTGCCACTCCGGTCGGGGGTACCTACAATGAGCAGTTCTTC. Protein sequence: CATPVGGTYNEQFF.

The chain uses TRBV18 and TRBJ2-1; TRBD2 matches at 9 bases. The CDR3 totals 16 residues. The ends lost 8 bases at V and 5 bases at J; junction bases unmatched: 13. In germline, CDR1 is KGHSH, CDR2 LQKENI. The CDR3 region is CASTPQAGGRDNEQFF. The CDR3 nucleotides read TGTGCCAGCACCCCGCAAGCGGGGGGTCGGGACAATGAGCAGTTCTTC.

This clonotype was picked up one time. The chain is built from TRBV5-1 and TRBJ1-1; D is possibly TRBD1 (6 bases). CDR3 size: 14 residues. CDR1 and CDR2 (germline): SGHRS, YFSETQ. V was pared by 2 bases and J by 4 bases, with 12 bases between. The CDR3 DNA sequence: TGCGCCAGCAGCTTAAACAGGGCGAGCACTGAAGCTTTCTTT. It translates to CASSLNRASTEAFF.

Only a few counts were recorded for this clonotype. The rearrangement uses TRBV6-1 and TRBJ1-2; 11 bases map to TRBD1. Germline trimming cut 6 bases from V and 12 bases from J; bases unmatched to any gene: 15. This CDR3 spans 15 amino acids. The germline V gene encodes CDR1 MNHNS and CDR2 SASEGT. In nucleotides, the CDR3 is TGTGCCAGCAGGACAGGCGGGACAGGGGGTTCTCACAACACCTTC. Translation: CASRTGGTGGSHNTF.